The sequence of this T cell receptor (beta chain) was determined in a study of tumor and adjacent non-tumor tissue in lung cancer. Study overall: There were some 11 adenocarcinoma, 2 squamous cell carcinoma and 1 small cell lung cancer cases.

This sample's RNA came from whole unsorted tissue. Distant lung tissue was collected more than 3 cm away from the tumor edge. The study's findings and limits: Patients with more diverse tumor TCRs had worse survival.

On this clonotype: What it recognizes is unknown. One end of the junction varies from germline; a read error may be responsible.

This CDR3 comprises 15 residues. Three rounds of nested PCR, following a modified ARM-PCR protocol, produced the TCRbeta library. TCRdb recomputed calls from the multiplex PCR reads with MiXCR, one row per CDR3 protein. The sample yields approximately 120,000 distinct CDR3 sequences, about 61% seen once. This rearrangement joins TRBV12-3 or TRBV12-4 to TRBJ2-7; D is ambiguous. The TCR sequence derives from a man aged 55 to 69 with non-small cell lung cancer. The sequencing input was distant non-tumor lung tissue. The CDR3 reads CVSSTTGLVYNEQYF. CDR3 bases: TGTGTCAGCAGCACCACCGGGCTAGTCTACAACGAGCAGTACTTC.